A single sample is the source of the 5 T cell receptor beta chains below, sequenced in a study of read filtering for tumor transcriptome and immune sequencing. From approximately 430 ng of RNA, a library with molecular barcoded alpha/delta and beta/gamma adaptors was made. TCRdb reprocessed the reads with MiXCR, giving one entry per CDR3 protein. The sample includes about 93,000 distinct CDR3 sequences, about 22% of them seen just once. Sequenced sample: a population of CD138-negative cells sorted from bone marrow. The receptors were gathered from a donor at least 40 years old with multiple myeloma.

In this sample, this clonotype turned up a few times. The rearrangement joins TRBV20-1 to TRBJ1-5, with 8 nucleotides matching TRBD1. CDR3 size: 12 residues. J gave up 11 bases and V 1 base, and 4 bases lay outside the gene matches. Germline V gene lookup returns CDR1 DFQATT and CDR2 SNEGSKA (reference sequence). This CDR3 is CSARARDRSQHF. CDR3 in DNA: TGCAGTGCTAGAGCGCGGGACAGGTCCCAGCATTTT.

This clonotype was counted only a few times. The CDR3 protein is CASIFDRDTEAFF. CDR3 coding DNA: TGTGCCAGCATCTTCGACAGGGACACTGAAGCTTTCTTT. V is TRBV6-1 and J is TRBJ1-1, with TRBD1 matching over 7 bases. V dropped 7 bases and J dropped 3; count of bases not matched to a gene: 5. The CDR3 has 13 residues. Germline CDR1 MNHNS, CDR2 SASEGT.

The table lists this clonotype with many counts. The CDR3 region is CASSISSGPTDTQYF. DNA of the CDR3: TGTGCCAGCAGCATATCTAGCGGGCCGACAGATACGCAGTATTTT. This rearrangement joins TRBV7-9 to TRBJ2-3; 8 nucleotides line up with TRBD2. Germline CDR1 reads SEHNR; CDR2 reads FQNEAQ (reference sequence). This CDR3 comprises 15 residues. The J segment lost 3 bases and the V segment lost 5 bases, leaving 7 bases of the junction unmatched.

As regards this clonotype: The junction shows a germline mismatch at one end, possibly a read error. This chain's CDR3 is CANSSNSGANVLTF. The CDR3 coding sequence is TGTGCCAACAGCTCGAACTCTGGGGCCAACGTCCTGACTTTC. This chain links TRBV5-5 with TRBJ2-6; D is unresolved. The CDR3 sequence is 14 residues long. Germline values: CDR1 SGHKS, CDR2 YYEKEE (reference sequence).

This clonotype was seen ten or more times. CDR3 nucleotides: TGTGCCACCAGTCCTACACAGGGAAAGGCTTTCTTT. Translated: CATSPTQGKAFF. The J gene is TRBJ1-1, the V gene TRBV24-1, with D perhaps matching TRBD1 (6 bases). The V end lost 6 bases, the J end lost 11 bases, and 15 bases lay between the germline ends. The germline V gene encodes CDR1 KGHDR and CDR2 SFDVKD. The CDR3 runs to 12 residues.